A single sample gave rise to the 19 T cell receptor beta chains below, sequenced in a study of CD4 T cells in relation to SARS-CoV-2 and coronaviruses. These receptors are not linked to any known antigen. TCRdb keeps only in-frame clones here, not all; method: immunoSEQ multiplex PCR. The data show about 18,000 clones, approximately 80% seen once. Before the COVID-19 pandemic, during about 2010-2019, CD4+ T cells were taken from unexposed donors. CD4+ T cells were isolated from the cells after around 9 days of culture. Sequenced material: CD4+ T cells from PBMCs, cultured in vitro. These receptors were taken from a human donor in good health.

This chain connects TRBV6-2 or TRBV6-3 to TRBJ2-7; maybe TRBD2 (6 bases). CDR1 and CDR2 from the germline V gene are MNHEY and SVGEGT. The CDR3 covers 17 residues. The V and J ends lost 1 base and 6 bases respectively, with 22 bases between them. The CDR3 nucleotides read TGTGCCAGCAGTTACTGGCCGGTCGCGGGACCACCCTCCGAGCAGTACTTC. Its protein is CASSYWPVAGPPSEQYF.

The J gene is TRBJ1-6, the V gene TRBV18; weak D call: TRBD1 (5 bases). CDR3 length: 14 residues. V was clipped by 6 bases and J by 6 bases, with 12 bases between them. Germline-derived CDR1 and CDR2 are KGHSH and LQKENI. The CDR3: CASSPGQVNSPLHF. The CDR3 region has the DNA TGTGCCAGCTCGCCAGGGCAAGTTAATTCACCCCTCCACTTT. The whole variable domain, filled in from reference TRBV18 and TRBJ1-6, reads NAGVMQNPRHLVRRRGQEARLRCSPMKGHSHVYWYRQLPEEGLKFMVYLQKENIIDESGMPKERFSAEFPKEGPSILRIQQVVRGDSAAYFCASSPGQVNSPLHFGNGTRLTVT.

The chain couples TRBV6-6 to TRBJ1-1; D remains unclear. CDR1 and CDR2 from the germline V gene are MNHNY and SVGAGI (reference sequence). V was trimmed by 6 bases and J by 8 bases, leaving 10 bases between them. The CDR3 is made up of 11 amino acids. The CDR3 region has the DNA TGTGCCAGCAGCAATGCCCCCGAAGCTTTCTTT. Translated, it gives CASSNAPEAFF.

This clone is a singleton in its sample. The V and J genes are TRBV18 and TRBJ2-1; 9 bases fit TRBD1. This CDR3 is 15 amino acids long. Germline V gene data show CDR1 as KGHSH and CDR2 as LQKENI. The junction had 4 bases not matched to a gene; V was cut back by 3 bases and J by 4 bases. The DNA for the CDR3 is TGTGCCAGCTCACCGGGACAGGGACGGTACAATGAGCAGTTCTTC. Translating it yields CASSPGQGRYNEQFF.

The chain couples TRBV6-5 to TRBJ2-3; D not resolved. Deletions cut 6 bases from V and 2 bases from J, with 9 bases between. Germline loops: CDR1 MNHEY, CDR2 SVGAGI. This CDR3 is built from 13 residues. DNA of the CDR3: TGTGCCAGCAGCCACGGATACACAGATACGCAGTATTTT. This sequence encodes CASSHGYTDTQYF.

The chain combines TRBV27 with TRBJ1-5; no reliable D call. Germline lookup yields CDR1 MNHEY and CDR2 SMNVEV (reference sequence). The CDR3 has 15 amino acids. The V end was cut by 2 bases, the J end by 0 bases, with 8 bases between. CDR3 region: CASSLTLHSNQPQHF. In DNA form, the CDR3 reads TGTGCCAGCAGTTTAACGTTGCATAGCAATCAGCCCCAGCATTTT.

In its sample, this clone was seen once. The V call is TRBV14, the J call TRBJ2-6; 7 nucleotides align to TRBD1. J was trimmed by 0 bases and V by 5 bases; bases with no gene match: 10. The CDR3 has 18 amino acids. Germline V gene sequence: CDR1 SGHDN, CDR2 FVKESK. The DNA of the CDR3 is TGTGCCAGCAGCTTTCGACAGGGTTCCCCCTCTGGGGCCAACGTCCTGACTTTC. It specifies CASSFRQGSPSGANVLTF.

CDR3 amino acids: CASSLSVTSAYNEQFF. The CDR3 DNA follows: TGTGCCAGCAGCTTAAGTGTGACTAGCGCCTACAATGAGCAGTTCTTC. This sequence joins TRBV7-2 and TRBJ2-1, with 8 bases matching TRBD2. With 2 bases clipped from V and 2 bases from J, the junction kept 5 bases outside the gene matches. CDR3 length: 16 amino acids. Germline loops: CDR1 SGHTA, CDR2 FQGNSA.

The chain links TRBV27 to TRBJ1-1; 7 nucleotides align to TRBD1. Germline loops: CDR1 MNHEY, CDR2 SMNVEV (reference sequence). The CDR3 consists of 16 residues. Trimming at V came to 4 bases and at J to 6 bases, leaving 14 bases not matched to a gene. The CDR3 DNA follows: TGTGCCAGCAGTTCACACCTTTACAGGGGTCGGTCTGAAGCTTTCTTT. Its translation is CASSSHLYRGRSEAFF.

The chain uses TRBV2 and TRBJ2-7; possibly TRBD1 or TRBD2 for D (6 bases each). V was pared by 8 bases and J by 6 bases, with 17 bases between. The CDR3 covers 13 residues. Germline V gene sequence: CDR1 SNHLY, CDR2 FYNNEI. CDR3 protein: CASGGRDEGEQYF. The CDR3 DNA is TGTGCCAGCGGGGGGCGAGACGAAGGCGAGCAGTACTTC.

This chain connects TRBV9 to TRBJ1-1; D uncertain. V lost 1 base to trimming and J lost 0 bases, with 7 bases between them. Germline CDR1 and CDR2: SGDLS and YYNGEE. This CDR3 comprises 14 residues. The CDR3 spells CASSVSAVNTEAFF. In nucleotides, the CDR3 is TGTGCCAGCAGCGTATCGGCCGTGAACACTGAAGCTTTCTTT.

This clone has a handful of counts. The rearrangement joins TRBV20-1 to TRBJ2-1; no clear D gene. Germline CDR1 is DFQATT and CDR2 is SNEGSKA (reference sequence). With 3 bases removed from V and 3 bases from J, the gap between germline ends came to 15 bases. The CDR3 has 15 residues. The CDR3 sequence: CSASDRQRLYNEQFF. DNA of the CDR3: TGCAGTGCTAGTGACCGGCAGAGACTCTACAATGAGCAGTTCTTC.

The chain employs TRBV30 and TRBJ1-3, with D perhaps TRBD1 (5 bases). The V and J ends lost 4 bases and 4 bases respectively, with 17 bases between them. Germline V gene data show CDR1 as GTSNPN and CDR2 as SVGIG (reference sequence). The CDR3 has 15 amino acids. The CDR3 DNA is TGTGCCTGGAACCAACCCCCTGGGGCCGGAAACACCATATATTTT. This encodes CAWNQPPGAGNTIYF. Supplemented by reference TRBV30 and TRBJ1-3, the full variable domain reads SQTIHQWPATLVQPVGSPLSLECTVEGTSNPNLYWYRQAAGRGLQLLFYSVGIGQISSEVPQNLSASRPQDRQFILSSKKLLLSDSGFYLCAWNQPPGAGNTIYFGEGSWLTVV.

The chain is built from TRBV11-2 and TRBJ2-2, with D unresolved. CDR1 SGHAT and CDR2 FQNNGV come from the germline V gene. The V and J ends lost 2 bases and 2 bases respectively, with 6 bases between them. The CDR3 has 14 amino acids. The CDR3 loop is CASSLPKNTGELFF. The CDR3 nucleotides are TGTGCCAGCAGCTTACCTAAAAACACCGGGGAGCTGTTTTTT.

The J gene is TRBJ1-1, the V gene TRBV6-1; D perhaps matches TRBD1 (5 bases). The V gene's germline CDR1 is MNHNS and CDR2 SASEGT. The CDR3 consists of 14 residues. The V end lost 2 bases, the J end lost 7 bases, and 14 bases lay between the germline ends. The CDR3 loop reads CASSEQEGSVEAFF. CDR3 in DNA: TGTGCCAGCAGTGAACAGGAGGGGTCAGTTGAAGCTTTCTTT.

The chain couples TRBV4-1 to TRBJ1-2; no definite D call. Trimming shortened V by 2 bases and J by 6 bases, and 13 bases separated the two germline ends. The CDR3 consists of 14 residues. Germline CDR1 is MGHRA and CDR2 is YSYEKL. CDR3 loop: CASSQRGWADGYTF. Written as DNA, the CDR3 is TGCGCCAGCAGCCAACGAGGTTGGGCAGATGGCTACACCTTC.

This chain connects TRBV7-3 to TRBJ2-3; 14 bases map to TRBD2. CDR3 length: 15 amino acids. V lost 3 bases to trimming and J lost 8 bases; unmatched junction nucleotides: 4. Germline CDR1 is SGHTA and CDR2 is FQGTGA. The CDR3 region has the DNA TGTGCCAGCAGCTTGGGACTAGCGGGAGCGGTTACGCAGTATTTT. The encoded protein is CASSLGLAGAVTQYF.

The rearrangement links TRBV6-5 to TRBJ1-5; TRBD1 might be the D (6 bases). Per the germline V gene, CDR1 is MNHEY and CDR2 is SVGAGI. The CDR3 length is 14 residues. The V gene lost 6 bases and the J gene lost 3 bases, with 12 bases spanning the gap. Here the CDR3 DNA reads TGTGCCAGCAGCCCCGGACAGTACAATCAGCCCCAGCATTTT. Protein sequence: CASSPGQYNQPQHF.

The rearrangement links TRBV2 to TRBJ1-1, with unresolved D. This CDR3 is built from 12 residues. Germline CDR1 and CDR2: SNHLY and FYNNEI. V lost 6 bases, J lost 8 bases, and 13 bases lay in between. The CDR3 nucleotides are TGTGCCAGCAGCCTTGACGCGTTGGAAGCTTTCTTT. Translation: CASSLDALEAFF.